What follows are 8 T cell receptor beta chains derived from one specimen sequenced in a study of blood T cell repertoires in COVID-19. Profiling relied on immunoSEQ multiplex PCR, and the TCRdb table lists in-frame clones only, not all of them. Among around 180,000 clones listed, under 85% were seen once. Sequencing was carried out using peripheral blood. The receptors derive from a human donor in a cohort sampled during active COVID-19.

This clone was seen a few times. CDR3 bases: TGTGCCAGCAGTTTCAACCAGGATTCACCCCTCCACTTT. This encodes CASSFNQDSPLHF. V is TRBV6-6 and J is TRBJ1-6; the D is unclear. Per the germline V gene, CDR1 is MNHNY and CDR2 is SVGAGI (reference sequence). The V end lost 4 bases, the J end lost 8 bases, and 9 bases lay between the germline ends. The CDR3 loop spans 13 amino acids.

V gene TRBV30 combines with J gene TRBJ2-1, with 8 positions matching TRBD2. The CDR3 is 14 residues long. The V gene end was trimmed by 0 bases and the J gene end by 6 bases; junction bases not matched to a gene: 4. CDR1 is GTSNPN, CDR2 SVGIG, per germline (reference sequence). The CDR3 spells CAWSVLAGPNEQFF. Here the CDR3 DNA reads TGTGCCTGGAGTGTTTTAGCGGGGCCCAATGAGCAGTTCTTC. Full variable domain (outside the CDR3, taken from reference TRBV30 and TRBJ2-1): SQTIHQWPATLVQPVGSPLSLECTVEGTSNPNLYWYRQAAGRGLQLLFYSVGIGQISSEVPQNLSASRPQDRQFILSSKKLLLSDSGFYLCAWSVLAGPNEQFFGPGTRLTVL.

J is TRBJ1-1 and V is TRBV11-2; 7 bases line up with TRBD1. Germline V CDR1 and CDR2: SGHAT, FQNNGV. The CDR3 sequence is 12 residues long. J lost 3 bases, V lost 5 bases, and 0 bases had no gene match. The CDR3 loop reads CASSQGDTEAFF. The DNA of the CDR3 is TGTGCCAGCAGCCAGGGGGACACTGAAGCTTTCTTT. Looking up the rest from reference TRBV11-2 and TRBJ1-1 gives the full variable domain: EAGVAQSPRYKIIEKRQSVAFWCNPISGHATLYWYQQILGQGPKLLIQFQNNGVVDDSQLPKDRFSAERLKGVDSTLKIQPAKLEDSAVYLCASSQGDTEAFFGQGTRLTVV.

CDR3 loop: CASSALPSGTDTQYF. The CDR3 DNA reads as TGTGCCAGCAGCGCCCTCCCTAGCGGCACAGATACGCAGTATTTT. The rearrangement links TRBV9 to TRBJ2-3; TRBD2 is a possible D gene (6 bases). This CDR3 is built from 15 residues. The germline V gene encodes CDR1 SGDLS and CDR2 YYNGEE. Deletions cut 3 bases from V and 1 base from J, with 12 bases between.

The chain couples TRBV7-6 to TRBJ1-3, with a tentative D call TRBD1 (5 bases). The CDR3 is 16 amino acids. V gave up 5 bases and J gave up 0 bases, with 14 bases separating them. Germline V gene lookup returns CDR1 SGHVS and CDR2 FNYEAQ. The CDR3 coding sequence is TGTGCCAGCAGCCGGGGGGGAGGGGACTCTGGAAACACCATATATTTT. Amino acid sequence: CASSRGGGDSGNTIYF. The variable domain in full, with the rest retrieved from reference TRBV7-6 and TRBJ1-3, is GAGVSQSPRYKVTKRGQDVALRCDPISGHVSLYWYRQALGQGPEFLTYFNYEAQQDKSGLPNDRFSAERPEGSISTLTIQRTEQRDSAMYRCASSRGGGDSGNTIYFGEGSWLTVV.

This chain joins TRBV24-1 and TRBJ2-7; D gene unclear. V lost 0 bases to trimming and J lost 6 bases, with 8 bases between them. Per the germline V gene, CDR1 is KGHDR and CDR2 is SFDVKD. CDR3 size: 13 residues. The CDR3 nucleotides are TGTGCCACCAGTGATTTGAGGCTAGGCGAGCAGTACTTC. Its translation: CATSDLRLGEQYF.

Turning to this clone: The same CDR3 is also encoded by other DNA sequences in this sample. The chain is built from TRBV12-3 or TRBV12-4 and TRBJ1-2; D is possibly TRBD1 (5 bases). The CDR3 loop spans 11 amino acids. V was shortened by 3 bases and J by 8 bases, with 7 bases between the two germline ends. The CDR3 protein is CASSFRGGYTF. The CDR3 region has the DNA TGTGCCAGCAGTTTTCGGGGGGGCTACACCTTC.

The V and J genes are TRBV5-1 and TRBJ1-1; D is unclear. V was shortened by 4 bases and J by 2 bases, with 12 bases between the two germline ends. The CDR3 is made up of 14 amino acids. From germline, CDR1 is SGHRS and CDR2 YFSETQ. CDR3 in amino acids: CASSPRPDNTEAFF. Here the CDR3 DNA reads TGCGCCAGCAGCCCTAGGCCAGACAACACTGAAGCTTTCTTT.